The 2 T cell receptor beta chains given below trace back to one sample, sequenced in a study of cytotoxic CD8 clonotypes in ibrutinib-treated CLL. The assay was immunoSEQ multiplex PCR, and TCRdb's table has in-frame clones only and misses some. The sample holds under 75,000 clones; 65% to 75% are singletons and the top ten take around 45%. This sample comprised PBMCs, obtained after 12 months of ibrutinib treatment. These receptors were obtained from a human donor with chronic lymphocytic leukemia.

A few counts support this clone. The chain employs TRBV7-9 and TRBJ1-1; D unclear. CDR3 size: 13 residues. Germline CDR1 is SEHNR and CDR2 is FQNEAQ (reference sequence). V was trimmed by 8 bases and J by 5 bases, leaving 15 bases between them. CDR3: CASAWEGKTEAFF. In nucleotides, the CDR3 is TGTGCCAGCGCATGGGAGGGTAAGACTGAAGCTTTCTTT. Together with reference TRBV7-9 and TRBJ1-1, the CDR3 gives the full variable domain: DTGVSQNPRHKITKRGQNVTFRCDPISEHNRLYWYRQTLGQGPEFLTYFQNEAQLEKSRLLSDRFSAERPKGSFSTLEIQRTEQGDSAMYLCASAWEGKTEAFFGQGTRLTVV.

The chain is built from TRBV30 and TRBJ1-1; no clear D. Germline CDR1 is GTSNPN and CDR2 is SVGIG (reference sequence). The CDR3 has 11 amino acids. Trimming pared 0 bases from V and 6 bases from J, leaving 5 bases between. In nucleotides, the CDR3 is TGTGCCTGGAGTGTTGTCTCTGAAGCTTTCTTT. This sequence encodes CAWSVVSEAFF.